The 31 T cell receptor beta chains below were found in one sample sequenced in a study of T cell clonality in common variable immunodeficiency. Repertoires were generated with immunoSEQ multiplex PCR, while TCRdb's copy carries only in-frame clones and drops some. This table holds about 55,000 clones with no singletons; the top ten claim 0.65% to 1%. The sequenced sample consisted of peripheral blood mononuclear cells. The receptors stem from a person aged 18 to 70 in good health.

As for this clone: Read sequence stops 3 residues before the CDR3 end, and the germline J gene provides the missing end. The chain is built from TRBV5-1 and TRBJ2-3; D gene ambiguous. This CDR3 is 14 amino acids long. CDR1 and CDR2 (germline): SGHRS, YFSETQ. The DNA read from the CDR3 is TGCGCCAGCAGCTTGGACGGCAATCAGGCGACG. As protein: CASSLDGNQAT. The full CDR3 protein reads CASSLDGNQATQYF.

In its sample, this clone was seen a few times. The CDR3 here is CASTGQAPANTGELFF. The sequenced part of the CDR3 DNA is TGTGCCAGCACGGGACAGGCTCCAGCGAACACCGGGGAG. The chain links TRBV25-1 to TRBJ2-2, with TRBD1 matching 8 bases. The CDR3 goes on 3 residues after the read ends, and that part is filled in from the germline J gene. V dropped 7 bases and J dropped 0; count of bases not matched to a gene: 7. Germline CDR1 MGHDK, CDR2 SYGVNS. The CDR3 runs to 16 residues.

This clone was seen repeatedly, ten times or more. Read data end 3 residues before the CDR3 end; the end is taken from the germline J gene. The chain carries TRBV29-1 and TRBJ2-1, with D tentatively TRBD1 (5 bases). Deletions cut 2 bases from V and 3 bases from J, with 14 bases between. Germline values: CDR1 SQVTM, CDR2 ANQGSEA. The CDR3 spans 15 residues. The CDR3 loop is CSVEWSGQVYNEQFF. The sequenced CDR3 bases are TGCAGCGTTGAATGGTCAGGGCAAGTCTACAATGAG.

In its sample, this clone was seen many times. The CDR3 is cut off 3 residues early in the read; its end comes from the germline J gene. The V call is TRBV5-4, the J call TRBJ2-7; D remains ambiguous. The V end was cut by 0 bases, the J end by 0 bases, with 10 bases between. The CDR3 totals 15 residues. The germline V gene has CDR1 SGHNT and CDR2 YYREEE (reference sequence). CDR3 in amino acids: CASSLDKSSSYEQYF. The DNA read from the CDR3 is TGTGCCAGCAGCTTGGATAAGTCCAGCTCCTACGAG.

Points on this clone: The read ends 3 residues before the CDR3 terminus; that terminus is restored from the germline J gene. This chain connects TRBV19 to TRBJ1-2; no clear D. The CDR3 has 17 amino acids. Germline V CDR1 and CDR2: LNHDA, SQIVND (reference sequence). The CDR3 bases that were read are TGTGCCAGTAGTCGTTCAGGCGGCGGGCCACCCTACAATGAA. Translation: CASSRSGGGPPYNE. From start to end, the CDR3 is CASSRSGGGPPYNEYTF.

This clone was observed many times. The read stops 3 residues short of the end of the CDR3; the missing end is completed from the germline J gene. The V call is TRBV10-3, the J call TRBJ1-1; 7 nucleotides align to TRBD1. Germline trimming cut 8 bases from V and 1 base from J; bases unmatched to any gene: 10. The CDR3 sequence is 15 residues long. In germline, CDR1 is ENHRY, CDR2 SYGVKD. The part of the CDR3 DNA that was read is TGTGCCATCTCCGCCACGGGACAGCCGAACACTGAA. It codes for CAISATGQPNTE. The full CDR3 protein reads CAISATGQPNTEAFF.

There are many counts of this clone. The CDR3 is CSARDLGGASNEQFF. The sequenced CDR3 bases are TGCAGTGCTAGAGATCTAGGGGGGGCATCCAATGAG. This sequence joins TRBV20-1 and TRBJ2-1; a possible D gene is TRBD2 (7 bases). The read ends 3 residues before the CDR3 terminus; that terminus is restored from the germline J gene. Germline V gives CDR1 DFQATT, CDR2 SNEGSKA (reference sequence). CDR3 length equals 15 residues. Between the trimmed V and J ends, which lost 0 bases and 6 bases, there was a span of 15 bases.

The table lists this clone with many counts. The CDR3 end is not reached by the read, which stops 3 residues before it; the germline J gene fills it in. V is TRBV11-2 and J is TRBJ2-5; TRBD2 agrees at 7 bases. The V gene's germline CDR1 is SGHAT and CDR2 FQNNGV. The CDR3 totals 14 residues. V lost 5 bases to trimming and J lost 3 bases; unmatched junction nucleotides: 6. Partial CDR3 DNA: TGTGCCAGCAGCCCCGGGGAGGGTGAAGAGACC. Its translation is CASSPGEGEET. The CDR3 reads in full as CASSPGEGEETQYF. Looking up the rest from reference TRBV11-2 and TRBJ2-5 gives the full variable domain: EAGVAQSPRYKIIEKRQSVAFWCNPISGHATLYWYQQILGQGPKLLIQFQNNGVVDDSQLPKDRFSAERLKGVDSTLKIQPAKLEDSAVYLCASSPGEGEETQYFGPGTRLLVL.

This clone was seen a few times. Read data end 3 residues before the CDR3 end; the end is taken from the germline J gene. The sample contains more than one DNA sequence encoding this CDR3. The rearrangement joins TRBV7-9 to TRBJ1-1; D is possibly TRBD1 (5 bases). The CDR3 is made up of 12 amino acids. Germline CDR1 and CDR2: SEHNR and FQNEAQ (reference sequence). CDR3 DNA, as far as it was read: TGTGCCAGCAGCTTGGGGGGAGAGACC. It specifies CASSLGGET. The whole CDR3 protein reads CASSLGGETAFF.

This clone was seen a handful of times. One base away lies a much larger clone, so this may be a sequencing read error. The CDR3 is CASTRGHRVGEVSGANVLFF. The covered CDR3 bases are TGTGCCAGTACCCGAGGGCACAGGGTTGGGGAGGTTTCTGGGGCCAACGTG. The chain combines TRBV19 with TRBJ2-2; D possibly uses TRBD1 or TRBD2 (6 bases each). The read finishes 3 residues shy of the CDR3 end, and the germline J gene is used to complete it. The CDR3 contains 20 residues. The V gene's germline CDR1 is LNHDA and CDR2 SQIVND (reference sequence).

The CDR3 sequence is CASSPLYQGTNEKLFF. CDR3 DNA, as far as it was read: TGTGCCAGCTCACCACTTTATCAGGGAACTAATGAAAAG. The chain uses TRBV18 and TRBJ2-2, with TRBD1 as a possible D gene (5 bases). The CDR3 end falls 3 residues outside the read, so it is completed with the germline J gene. In germline, CDR1 is KGHSH, CDR2 LQKENI. The CDR3 totals 16 residues.

The table lists this clone with many counts. One base away lies a much larger clone, so this may be a sequencing read error. The read comes to an end 3 residues before the CDR3 does, leaving the germline J gene to fill in the end. The V call is TRBV6-1, the J call TRBJ2-3, with D possibly being TRBD1 (7 bases). This CDR3 spans 16 amino acids. CDR1 and CDR2 from the germline V gene are MNHNS and SASEGT. Incomplete CDR3 DNA: TGTGCCAGCAGTGAACGGGGGACAGAAAAGAATCAGCCG. Encoded protein: CASSERGTEKNQP. The full CDR3 reads CASSERGTEKNQPQYF.

This clone was seen repeatedly, ten times or more. The sequenced CDR3 bases are TGCAGCGCTTTCTCTAATGGC. This gives the protein CSAFSNG. The entire CDR3 is CSAFSNGYTF. The V gene is TRBV29-1, the J gene TRBJ1-2; D gene ambiguous. The DNA ends 3 residues before the CDR3 does, and the rest of the CDR3 is filled in from the germline J gene. CDR3 length: 10 residues. Germline-derived CDR1 and CDR2 are SQVTM and ANQGSEA. Trimming shortened V by 7 bases and J by 6 bases, and 9 bases separated the two germline ends. Based on the CDR3 plus reference TRBV29-1 and TRBJ1-2, the full variable domain is SAVISQKPSRDICQRGTSLTIQCQVDSQVTMMFWYRQQPGQSLTLIATANQGSEATYESGFVIDKFPISRPNLTFSTLTVSNMSPEDSSIYLCSAFSNGYTFGSGTRLTVV.

This clone was detected many times. The sequence runs out 3 residues before the end of the CDR3; the remainder is reconstructed from the germline J gene. The chain couples TRBV5-6 to TRBJ1-1; D might be TRBD1 (5 bases). Germline-derived CDR1 and CDR2 are SGHDT and YYEEEE. Trimming took 4 bases from V and 1 from J, leaving 14 bases between them. This CDR3 spans 15 amino acids. CDR3 protein: CASSGDSSGNTEAFF. CDR3 bases read: TGTGCCAGCAGCGGGGACTCTTCAGGGAACACTGAA.

Worth noting for this clone: The read stops 3 residues short of the end of the CDR3; the missing end is completed from the germline J gene. The V call is TRBV7-3, the J call TRBJ1-2, with D possibly matching TRBD1 (5 bases). Germline CDR1 and CDR2: SGHTA and FQGTGA. The CDR3 has 14 residues. Incomplete CDR3 DNA: TGTGCCAGCAGCTCCACAGGCGGGGTCAATGAC. Translation gives CASSSTGGVND. The entire CDR3 reads CASSSTGGVNDYTF. Using reference TRBV7-3 and TRBJ1-2 for the parts outside the CDR3, the full variable domain is GAGVSQTPSNKVTEKGKYVELRCDPISGHTALYWYRQSLGQGPEFLIYFQGTGAADDSGLPNDRFFAVRPEGSVSTLKIQRTERGDSAVYLCASSSTGGVNDYTFGSGTRLTVV.

This clone was found many times. The CDR3 end lies 3 residues beyond the end of the read and is filled in from the germline J gene. The chain has TRBV5-1 and TRBJ1-1; 10 bases fit TRBD1. The CDR3 is made up of 16 amino acids. V was pared by 4 bases and J by 2 bases, with 8 bases of the junction left unmatched. Germline loops: CDR1 SGHRS, CDR2 YFSETQ. CDR3 sequence: CASSPGGTGVNTEAFF. CDR3 DNA (partial): TGCGCCAGCAGCCCTGGAGGGACAGGGGTTAACACTGAA.

This clone was found many times. The read is 3 residues too short to cover the CDR3 end, so that end is filled in from the germline J gene. This chain uses TRBV5-1 with TRBJ2-5; possible D gene TRBD1, 6 bases. Germline CDR1 reads SGHRS; CDR2 reads YFSETQ. CDR3 size: 15 residues. Trimming took 4 bases from V and 1 from J, leaving 14 bases between them. The CDR3 reads CASSLSTGPQETQYF. Partial CDR3 DNA: TGCGCCAGCAGCCTCTCGACAGGCCCCCAAGAGACC.

This clone was recorded many times. From the germline J gene comes the end of the CDR3, since the read stops 3 residues before it. The chain uses TRBV20-1 and TRBJ1-6, with 7 bases identical to TRBD1. The germline CDR1 and CDR2 sequences are DFQATT and SNEGSKA (reference sequence). This CDR3 is 14 amino acids long. V was clipped by 1 base and J by 6 bases; unmatched bases: 3. CDR3 DNA (partial): TGCAGTGCTAGAGTACAGGGGCCTAATTCACCC. Translating gives CSARVQGPNSP. In full, the CDR3 reads CSARVQGPNSPLHF.

This clone was counted ten times or more. From the germline J gene comes the end of the CDR3, since the read stops 3 residues before it. The gene calls are TRBV20-1 and TRBJ1-2, with TRBD1 identical over 9 bases. This CDR3 contains 14 residues. V dropped 0 bases and J dropped 5; count of bases not matched to a gene: 4. CDR1 DFQATT and CDR2 SNEGSKA come from the germline V gene (reference sequence). This chain's CDR3 is CSARETGGSYGYTF. Partial CDR3 DNA: TGCAGTGCTAGAGAAACAGGGGGCTCGTATGGC.

This clone occurred many times. The read falls 3 residues short of the CDR3 end, and the missing part is taken from the germline J gene. J is TRBJ2-7 and V is TRBV3-1 (or the pseudogene TRBV3-2); maybe TRBD1 (6 bases). Germline V gene lookup returns CDR1 LGHDT and CDR2 YNNKEL (reference sequence). This CDR3 region has 14 residues. Trimming removed 0 bases from V and 6 bases from J, with 12 bases in between. CDR3 sequence: CASSQDGRGGEQYF. The DNA read from the CDR3 is TGTGCCAGCAGCCAAGATGGGCGAGGGGGCGAG.

This clone was observed at least ten times. The DNA ends 3 residues before the CDR3 does, and the rest of the CDR3 is filled in from the germline J gene. The chain carries TRBV27 and TRBJ2-4; the D gene is possibly TRBD2 (6 bases). The CDR3 length is 16 residues. V was shortened by 2 bases and J by 0 bases, with 11 bases between the two germline ends. Germline CDR1 and CDR2: MNHEY and SMNVEV (reference sequence). CDR3 bases read: TGTGCCAGCAGTTTAAGTGGACTACTAGCCAAAAACATT. Translated: CASSLSGLLAKNI. The whole CDR3 is CASSLSGLLAKNIQYF.

This clone was observed many times. The CDR3 region is CASSSTGAGNSPLFF. The sequenced CDR3 bases are TGTGCCAGCAGCTCGACAGGGGCGGGCAATTCACCG. V gene TRBV7-2 combines with J gene TRBJ2-2; 8 positions match TRBD1. The read ends 3 residues early relative to the CDR3; the germline J gene fills the gap. The CDR3 is made up of 15 amino acids. Germline loops: CDR1 SGHTA, CDR2 FQGNSA.

This clone was seen more than once but under ten times. Read data end 3 residues before the CDR3 end; the end is taken from the germline J gene. This sample includes further DNA sequences coding for the same CDR3. This chain uses TRBV11-2 with TRBJ2-5; TRBD2 might be the D (5 bases). The germline gives CDR1 SGHAT, CDR2 FQNNGV. V gave up 0 bases and J gave up 1 base, with 9 bases separating them. The CDR3 spans 15 residues. The covered CDR3 bases are TGTGCCAGCAGCTTAGAGGAGCGGTCCCAAGAGACC. Protein sequence: CASSLEERSQET. The CDR3 in its entirety is CASSLEERSQETQYF.

To note about this clone: The read terminates 3 residues before the CDR3 end, so the remaining end is supplied by the germline J gene. The rearrangement joins TRBV30 to TRBJ1-2; tentatively, D is TRBD1 (6 bases). The CDR3 runs 13 residues. The germline gives CDR1 GTSNPN, CDR2 SVGIG (reference sequence). CDR3 loop: CACTSGGSYDYTF. Incomplete CDR3 DNA: TGTGCCTGTACTAGCGGGGGCTCCTACGAC. Together with reference TRBV30 and TRBJ1-2, the CDR3 gives the full variable domain: SQTIHQWPATLVQPVGSPLSLECTVEGTSNPNLYWYRQAAGRGLQLLFYSVGIGQISSEVPQNLSASRPQDRQFILSSKKLLLSDSGFYLCACTSGGSYDYTFGSGTRLTVV.

This clone appeared many times. The read ends 3 residues before the CDR3 terminus; that terminus is restored from the germline J gene. The rearrangement uses TRBV11-2 and TRBJ2-1, with TRBD1 identical over 7 bases. CDR3 size: 13 residues. Germline-derived CDR1 and CDR2 are SGHAT and FQNNGV. V was clipped by 4 bases and J by 5 bases; unmatched bases: 2. The CDR3 is CASSYDRDNEQFF. The CDR3 DNA, read in part, is TGTGCCAGCAGCTACGACAGGGACAATGAG.

This clone appeared many times. The DNA ends 3 residues before the CDR3 does, and the rest of the CDR3 is filled in from the germline J gene. The chain has TRBV4-1 and TRBJ2-4; a weak D match, TRBD1 (6 bases). Germline V gives CDR1 MGHRA, CDR2 YSYEKL. Between the trimmed V and J ends, which lost 1 base and 6 bases, there was a span of 19 bases. This CDR3 has 17 residues. The CDR3 bases that were read are TGCGCCAGCAGCCAAGTTGAGGTAGGGGGTCCTAGAAACATT. Amino acid sequence: CASSQVEVGGPRNI. The full CDR3 protein is CASSQVEVGGPRNIQYF.

This clone has at least ten counts. The read ends 3 residues shy of where the CDR3 ends; the end is completed using the germline J gene. The V and J genes are TRBV2 and TRBJ2-3; 12 nucleotides match TRBD2. Germline values: CDR1 SNHLY, CDR2 FYNNEI. The CDR3 runs to 15 residues. V shed 6 bases, J shed 4 bases, and the junction held 5 bases outside the gene matches. This CDR3 reads CASSASGGAPDTQYF. The part of the CDR3 DNA that was read is TGTGCCAGCAGCGCTAGCGGGGGGGCACCAGATACG.

This clone has at least ten counts. The read ends 3 residues shy of where the CDR3 ends; the end is completed using the germline J gene. V is TRBV10-3 and J is TRBJ1-1; 9 bases are shared with TRBD1. CDR1 is ENHRY, CDR2 SYGVKD, per germline. J was trimmed by 1 base and V by 5 bases; bases with no gene match: 2. The CDR3 loop spans 14 amino acids. CDR3: CAISQGQGNTEAFF. CDR3 DNA, as far as it was read: TGTGCCATCAGTCAGGGACAGGGGAACACTGAA.

This clone showed up just a few times. The sequenced CDR3 bases are TGTGCCAGCAGCCGGACAGGGACAAAAAGACACGAC. Encoded protein: CASSRTGTKRHD. The entire CDR3 protein reads CASSRTGTKRHDYTF. The V gene is TRBV7-9, the J gene TRBJ1-2; 8 bases agree with TRBD1. From the germline J gene comes the end of the CDR3, since the read stops 3 residues before it. This CDR3 is 15 amino acids long. Germline CDR1 reads SEHNR; CDR2 reads FQNEAQ (reference sequence).

This clone was observed at least ten times. Read coverage stops 3 residues before the CDR3 terminus; the germline J gene supplies the remainder. The chain carries TRBV29-1 and TRBJ1-1; D may be TRBD1 (5 bases). CDR3 length: 11 residues. CDR1 is SQVTM and CDR2 is ANQGSEA in the germline V gene. The CDR3 reads CSGGEAIQAFF. The part of the CDR3 DNA that was read is TGCAGCGGGGGGGAAGCTATTCAA.

This clone was recorded many times. The DNA ends 3 residues before the CDR3 does, and the rest of the CDR3 is filled in from the germline J gene. This rearrangement joins TRBV29-1 to TRBJ1-2; TRBD1 is a possible D gene (6 bases). The V end was cut by 7 bases, the J end by 4 bases, with 19 bases between. The CDR3 has 14 amino acids. The germline CDR1 and CDR2 sequences are SQVTM and ANQGSEA. The CDR3 reads CSASGQSGAYGYTF. The covered CDR3 bases are TGCAGCGCGTCAGGACAGTCTGGGGCCTATGGC.